This passage covers 30 T cell receptor beta chains from one sample sequenced in a study of OX40 agonist ivuxolimab in advanced cancers. The data were produced by immunoSEQ multiplex PCR, yet TCRdb's version contains in-frame clones alone and is incomplete. Seen here are about 100,000 clones, approximately 90% observed once, and the top ten hold approximately 0.15%. The sample consisted of CD4+ or CD8+ T cells sorted from blood, taken in a trial of the OX40 agonist ivuxolimab. Every receptor here comes from an adult with an advanced solid tumor such as melanoma, head and neck, liver or kidney cancer.

This rearrangement joins TRBV5-5 to TRBJ1-1; D not certain. Trimming stripped 0 bases from V and 1 base from J, with 4 bases between. Germline CDR1 reads SGHKS; CDR2 reads YYEKEE (reference sequence). This CDR3 region has 13 residues. The DNA of the CDR3 is TGTGCCAGCAGCTTGGGGGAGAACACTGAAGCTTTCTTT. It encodes CASSLGENTEAFF.

The chain recombines TRBV4-2 with TRBJ1-5, with 10 bases aligning to TRBD1. The CDR3 length is 16 residues. Trimming cost V 3 bases and J 0 bases; bases outside gene matches: 2. The germline gives CDR1 LGHNA, CDR2 YNFKEQ. CDR3 protein: CASSQGTGDSNQPQHF. The CDR3 DNA reads as TGTGCCAGCAGCCAGGGGACAGGGGATAGCAATCAGCCCCAGCATTTT.

V and J are TRBV19 and TRBJ1-2; 8 bases line up with TRBD1. V shed 2 bases, J shed 4 bases, and the junction held 12 bases outside the gene matches. Germline CDR1 is LNHDA and CDR2 is SQIVND (reference sequence). The CDR3 length is 17 residues. The CDR3 is CASSIQGAPTSTYGYTF. The DNA for the CDR3 is TGTGCCAGTAGTATACAGGGGGCGCCCACTTCGACCTATGGCTACACCTTC.

V is TRBV2 and J is TRBJ2-5, with TRBD2 identical over 8 bases. From germline, CDR1 is SNHLY and CDR2 FYNNEI. V trimming: 9 bases; J trimming: 5 bases; junction bases outside the gene matches: 14. The CDR3 loop spans 15 amino acids. This chain's CDR3 is CASNLEGLAGETQYF. CDR3 DNA sequence: TGTGCCAGTAACCTGGAAGGACTAGCCGGGGAGACCCAGTACTTC.

The gene calls are TRBV6-1 and TRBJ1-5, with 7 nucleotides matching TRBD1. V trimming: 5 bases; J trimming: 9 bases; junction bases outside the gene matches: 10. The CDR3 contains 14 residues. Germline CDR1 reads MNHNS; CDR2 reads SASEGT. The CDR3 nucleotides are TGTGCCAGCAGTCAAGGGACGGCAGGGGGGCCCCAGCATTTT. Its protein product is CASSQGTAGGPQHF.

A few counts support this clone. The rearrangement uses TRBV19 and TRBJ1-5; possibly TRBD1 for D (5 bases). V was trimmed by 3 bases and J by 4 bases, leaving 10 bases between them. The CDR3 covers 14 residues. Germline CDR1 reads LNHDA; CDR2 reads SQIVND (reference sequence). Here the CDR3 reads CASSIREGNQPQHF. The CDR3 coding sequence is TGTGCCAGTAGTATCCGGGAGGGGAATCAGCCCCAGCATTTT.

This CDR3 is CASSTLRATNEKLFF. The CDR3 nucleotides read TGTGCCAGCAGTACCCTCAGGGCAACTAATGAAAAACTGTTTTTT. This sequence joins TRBV2 and TRBJ1-4; TRBD1 might be the D (5 bases). This CDR3 has 15 residues. Trimming removed 5 bases from V and 0 bases from J, with 10 bases in between. Germline V gene sequence: CDR1 SNHLY, CDR2 FYNNEI.

V is TRBV29-1 and J is TRBJ2-1, with 9 bases aligning to TRBD2. Germline CDR1 and CDR2: SQVTM and ANQGSEA. This CDR3 comprises 15 residues. J lost 6 bases, V lost 6 bases, and 12 bases had no gene match. The CDR3 DNA reads as TGCAGCGTAGAGGGACTAGCCCAAGGTCGCAATGAGCAGTTCTTC. It yields the protein CSVEGLAQGRNEQFF.

This chain uses TRBV5-4 with TRBJ2-1; TRBD2 agrees at 8 bases. V lost 0 bases, J lost 6 bases, and 5 bases stayed unmatched. The CDR3 spans 15 residues. CDR1 SGHNT and CDR2 YYREEE come from the germline V gene (reference sequence). This CDR3 reads CASSLVSGIRNEQFF. Here the CDR3 DNA reads TGTGCCAGCAGCTTGGTTAGCGGGATACGCAATGAGCAGTTCTTC.

As DNA, the CDR3 is TGTGCCAGCAGTCTCGGACAGGGGGGGACCAATTCACCCCTCCACTTT. Its protein product is CASSLGQGGTNSPLHF. The chain joins TRBV6-6 to TRBJ1-6; TRBD1 matches 10 bases. CDR1 is MNHNY and CDR2 is SVGAGI in the germline V gene (reference sequence). V dropped 5 bases and J dropped 7; count of bases not matched to a gene: 8. This CDR3 region has 16 residues.

In its sample, this clone was seen once. This chain uses TRBV18 with TRBJ2-1; D not resolved. The CDR3 is made up of 15 amino acids. The germline V gene has CDR1 KGHSH and CDR2 LQKENI. Deletions cut 0 bases from V and 7 bases from J, with 13 bases between. Here the CDR3 DNA reads TGTGCCAGCTCACCACCGGTCCGAAGGCATAATGAGCAGTTCTTC. It specifies CASSPPVRRHNEQFF.

This chain connects TRBV6-5 to TRBJ2-7; TRBD1 agrees at 8 bases. Per the germline V gene, CDR1 is MNHEY and CDR2 is SVGAGI. The CDR3 is made up of 16 amino acids. The V segment lost 0 bases and the J segment 3 bases; nucleotides outside the gene matches: 7. The CDR3 DNA follows: TGTGCCAGCAGTTACTCATTGCGGGGACAGGACTACGAGCAGTACTTC. Amino acids: CASSYSLRGQDYEQYF.

This chain joins TRBV29-1 and TRBJ1-6; TRBD1 aligns across 10 bases. The CDR3 consists of 14 residues. Germline CDR1 SQVTM, CDR2 ANQGSEA. J lost 6 bases, V lost 6 bases, and 5 bases had no gene match. The CDR3 sequence is CSVGTGAPNSPLHF. As DNA, the CDR3 is TGCAGCGTAGGGACAGGGGCCCCTAATTCACCCCTCCACTTT.

The rearrangement links TRBV19 to TRBJ1-5; D is unresolved. The CDR3 loop spans 15 amino acids. CDR1 LNHDA and CDR2 SQIVND come from the germline V gene (reference sequence). Trimming pared 1 base from V and 0 bases from J, leaving 7 bases between. CDR3 coding DNA: TGTGCCAGTAGTATAGTCCAAGATAGCAATCAGCCCCAGCATTTT. This codes for CASSIVQDSNQPQHF.

The chain joins TRBV2 to TRBJ2-2; 13 positions agree with TRBD2. V was pared by 4 bases and J by 7 bases, with 6 bases of the junction left unmatched. The CDR3 sequence is 16 residues long. CDR1 is SNHLY, CDR2 FYNNEI, per germline. CDR3 DNA sequence: TGTGCCAGCAGTGCCCCGGGACTAGCGGGAATCGGGGAGCTGTTTTTT. It specifies CASSAPGLAGIGELFF.

The J gene is TRBJ2-1, the V gene TRBV5-1; no clear D. Germline V gene data show CDR1 as SGHRS and CDR2 as YFSETQ. The CDR3 runs to 13 residues. V was trimmed by 4 bases and J by 6 bases, leaving 11 bases between them. In DNA form, the CDR3 reads TGCGCCAGCAGCGGCCTAACAAGCAATGAGCAGTTCTTC. Amino acids: CASSGLTSNEQFF.

This chain uses TRBV5-4 with TRBJ2-5, with D perhaps TRBD2 (7 bases). The CDR3 totals 14 residues. The V gene's germline CDR1 is SGHNT and CDR2 YYREEE (reference sequence). V was cut by 0 bases and J by 7 bases, with 13 bases left in between. The CDR3 loop reads CASSLAGGAGTQYF. The DNA for the CDR3 is TGTGCCAGCAGCTTGGCGGGGGGCGCGGGGACCCAGTACTTC.

This chain connects TRBV11-2 to TRBJ2-7, with D possibly matching TRBD2 (6 bases). V was shortened by 0 bases and J by 3 bases, with 12 bases between the two germline ends. Germline CDR1 and CDR2: SGHAT and FQNNGV. The CDR3 has 15 amino acids. Here the CDR3 reads CASSLDLTSNYEQYF. The CDR3 nucleotides are TGTGCCAGCAGCTTAGACTTGACTAGTAACTACGAGCAGTACTTC.

This rearrangement joins TRBV5-1 to TRBJ2-3; no clear D. Trimming took off 0 bases at V and 6 bases at J, with 5 bases between the two ends. Germline CDR1 reads SGHRS; CDR2 reads YFSETQ. The CDR3 covers 12 residues. This CDR3 reads CASSLDADTQYF. The CDR3 region has the DNA TGCGCCAGCAGCTTGGACGCGGATACGCAGTATTTT.

The chain uses TRBV2 and TRBJ2-7; 9 nucleotides match TRBD1. This CDR3 region has 14 residues. CDR1 is SNHLY, CDR2 FYNNEI, per germline. The ends lost 7 bases at V and 3 bases at J; junction bases unmatched: 7. The CDR3 bases are TGTGCCAGCAAAAAAACGGACAGGGGCTACGAGCAGTACTTC. Encoded protein: CASKKTDRGYEQYF.

V is TRBV6-5 and J is TRBJ1-3, with no clear D. Trimming stripped 5 bases from V and 0 bases from J, with 8 bases between. The CDR3 runs 14 residues. The V gene's germline CDR1 is MNHEY and CDR2 SVGAGI. The CDR3 DNA reads as TGTGCCAGCAGTACCCAGGTCTCTGGAAACACCATATATTTT. Its translation: CASSTQVSGNTIYF.

This chain connects TRBV6-1 to TRBJ1-3, with a possible D match to TRBD1 (5 bases). This CDR3 region has 12 residues. V was trimmed by 11 bases and J by 3 bases, leaving 11 bases between them. CDR1 MNHNS and CDR2 SASEGT come from the germline V gene. The CDR3 DNA sequence: TGTGCCGTCCGGGACCTTGGAAACACCATATATTTT. Residues: CAVRDLGNTIYF.

The CDR3: CSVEVAGNYEQYF. CDR3 coding DNA: TGCAGCGTGGAGGTGGCAGGAAACTACGAGCAGTACTTC. The chain links TRBV29-1 to TRBJ2-7; tentative D call: TRBD2 (5 bases). This CDR3 region has 13 residues. The germline CDR1 and CDR2 sequences are SQVTM and ANQGSEA. V was cut by 6 bases and J by 3 bases, with 15 bases left in between.

This clone was picked up a small number of times. This chain uses TRBV18 with TRBJ2-3, with no clear D. With 3 bases removed from V and 6 bases from J, the gap between germline ends came to 10 bases. Looked up from germline, CDR1 is KGHSH and CDR2 is LQKENI. This CDR3 spans 13 amino acids. The CDR3 coding sequence is TGTGCCAGCTCACCTATCGAAGGGGATACGCAGTATTTT. Translation: CASSPIEGDTQYF.

This clone has a single count. The CDR3 coding sequence is TGCGCCAGCAGCGGAGGACAGCTGAGCTCCTACGAGCAGTACTTC. Its translation is CASSGGQLSSYEQYF. V gene TRBV5-1 combines with J gene TRBJ2-7; D possibly corresponds to TRBD1 (6 bases). The CDR3 sequence is 15 residues long. Germline-derived CDR1 and CDR2 are SGHRS and YFSETQ. V lost 4 bases and J lost 0, with 14 bases in between.

The J gene is TRBJ2-7, the V gene TRBV25-1; a weak D match, TRBD2 (6 bases). The V gene lost 4 bases and the J gene lost 0 bases, with 19 bases spanning the gap. The CDR3 spans 17 residues. Germline-derived CDR1 and CDR2 are MGHDK and SYGVNS. The CDR3 loop is CASSVPTPGLLSYEQYF. The CDR3 region has the DNA TGTGCCAGCAGTGTCCCTACTCCGGGACTCCTCTCCTACGAGCAGTACTTC.

V gene TRBV6-1 combines with J gene TRBJ2-7, with D uncertain. Between the trimmed V and J ends, which lost 1 base and 1 base, there was a span of 11 bases. In germline, CDR1 is MNHNS, CDR2 SASEGT. This CDR3 has 15 residues. The CDR3 region is CASSEDGSRSYEQYF. As DNA, the CDR3 is TGTGCCAGCAGTGAAGACGGCTCGAGGTCCTACGAGCAGTACTTC.

This chain uses TRBV2 with TRBJ2-2, with 7 positions matching TRBD1. Losses at the gene ends were 6 bases for V and 10 bases for J; bases not matched to a gene: 5. Per the germline V gene, CDR1 is SNHLY and CDR2 is FYNNEI. The CDR3 is 12 residues long. CDR3 bases: TGTGCCAGCAGACGACAGGGTGAGGAGCTGTTTTTT. Protein: CASRRQGEELFF.

V and J are TRBV5-1 and TRBJ2-2; no reliable D call. CDR3 length: 13 amino acids. CDR1 SGHRS and CDR2 YFSETQ come from the germline V gene. V was trimmed by 2 bases and J by 0 bases, leaving 2 bases between them. CDR3 sequence: CASSFANTGELFF. The CDR3 DNA reads as TGCGCCAGCAGCTTTGCGAACACCGGGGAGCTGTTTTTT.

This sequence joins TRBV30 and TRBJ1-5; no definite D call. The germline V gene encodes CDR1 GTSNPN and CDR2 SVGIG (reference sequence). The CDR3 has 13 residues. V lost 2 bases and J lost 5, with 10 bases in between. The CDR3 sequence: CAWSKDVYQPQHF. Here the CDR3 DNA reads TGTGCCTGGAGTAAGGACGTCTATCAGCCCCAGCATTTT.